This TCR beta chain stems from a study of blood T cell repertoires in COVID-19. For the study at large: Samples came from the United States, Italy and Spain, spanning acute and convalescent COVID-19. T cells, B-cell-depleted T cells, or PBMCs provided the cDNA or gDNA that served as material.

Germline V gives CDR1 SEHNR, CDR2 FQNEAQ (reference sequence). V shed 10 bases and J 1 base; nucleotides not matched to a gene: 12. CDR3 size: 16 residues. Methods used by the authors: Estimation of nucleated cell counts was performed using reference gene primer amplification. The method was immunoSEQ multiplex PCR; TCRdb's version includes in-frame clones alone and lacks a portion of them. The DNA gave D and trimming, while V, J and clone size come from that table. The sample lists approximately 64,000 clones; around nine tenths were seen once. The clonotype was recovered from a man between 65 and 85 years old with acute or convalescent COVID-19. Sample: peripheral blood. The chain combines TRBV7-9 with TRBJ1-1; 10 nucleotides agree with TRBD1. CDR3 sequence reads: CANHRTGGVGNTEAFF. CDR3 coding DNA: TGTGCCAACCATCGGACAGGGGGAGTCGGGAACACTGAAGCTTTCTTT.